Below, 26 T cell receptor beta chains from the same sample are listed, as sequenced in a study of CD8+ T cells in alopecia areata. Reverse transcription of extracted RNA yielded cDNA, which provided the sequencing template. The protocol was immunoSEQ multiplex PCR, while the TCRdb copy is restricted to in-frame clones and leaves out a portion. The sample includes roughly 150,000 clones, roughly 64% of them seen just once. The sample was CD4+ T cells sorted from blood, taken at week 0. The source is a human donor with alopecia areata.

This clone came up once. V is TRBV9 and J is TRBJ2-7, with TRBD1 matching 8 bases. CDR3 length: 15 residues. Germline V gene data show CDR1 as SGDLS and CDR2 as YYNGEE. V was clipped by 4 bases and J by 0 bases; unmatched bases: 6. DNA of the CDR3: TGTGCCAGCAGCCCACGGGACAGGAGCTCCTACGAGCAGTACTTC. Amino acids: CASSPRDRSSYEQYF.

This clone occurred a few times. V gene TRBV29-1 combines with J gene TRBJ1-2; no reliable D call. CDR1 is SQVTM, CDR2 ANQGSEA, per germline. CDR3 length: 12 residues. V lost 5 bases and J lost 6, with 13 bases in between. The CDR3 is CSVLAEGDGYTF. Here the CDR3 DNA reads TGCAGCGTTCTGGCTGAGGGAGATGGCTACACCTTC. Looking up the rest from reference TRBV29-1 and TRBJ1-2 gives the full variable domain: SAVISQKPSRDICQRGTSLTIQCQVDSQVTMMFWYRQQPGQSLTLIATANQGSEATYESGFVIDKFPISRPNLTFSTLTVSNMSPEDSSIYLCSVLAEGDGYTFGSGTRLTVV.

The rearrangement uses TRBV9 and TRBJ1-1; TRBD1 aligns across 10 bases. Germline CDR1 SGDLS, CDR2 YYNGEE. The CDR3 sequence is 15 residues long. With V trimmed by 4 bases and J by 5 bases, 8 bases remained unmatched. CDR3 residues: CASSSGTDRGTEAFF. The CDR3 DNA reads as TGTGCCAGCAGCTCCGGGACGGACAGGGGGACTGAAGCTTTCTTT. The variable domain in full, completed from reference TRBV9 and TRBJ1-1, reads DSGVTQTPKHLITATGQRVTLRCSPRSGDLSVYWYQQSLDQGLQFLIQYYNGEERAKGNILERFSAQQFPDLHSELNLSSLELGDSALYFCASSSGTDRGTEAFFGQGTRLTVV.

CDR3 sequence reads: CATRQGLNSPLHF. The CDR3, as DNA: TGTGCCACGAGACAGGGGCTCAATTCACCCCTCCACTTT. J is TRBJ1-6 and V is TRBV7-2; 8 bases are a match to TRBD1. Trimming at V came to 10 bases and at J to 7 bases, leaving 6 bases not matched to a gene. Germline lookup yields CDR1 SGHTA and CDR2 FQGNSA. The CDR3 runs 13 residues.

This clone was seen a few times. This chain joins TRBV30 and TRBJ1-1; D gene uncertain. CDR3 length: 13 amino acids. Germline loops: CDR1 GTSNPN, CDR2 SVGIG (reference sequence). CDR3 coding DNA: TGTGCACTAACCGGGCACCCGAACACTGAAGCTTTCTTT. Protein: CALTGHPNTEAFF. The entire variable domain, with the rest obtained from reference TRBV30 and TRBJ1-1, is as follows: SQTIHQWPATLVQPVGSPLSLECTVEGTSNPNLYWYRQAAGRGLQLLFYSVGIGQISSEVPQNLSASRPQDRQFILSSKKLLLSDSGFYLCALTGHPNTEAFFGQGTRLTVV.

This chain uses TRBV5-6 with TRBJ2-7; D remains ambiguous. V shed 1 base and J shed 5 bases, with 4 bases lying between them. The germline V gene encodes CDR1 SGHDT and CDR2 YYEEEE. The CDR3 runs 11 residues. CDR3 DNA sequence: TGTGCCAGCAGCTTGATAAACGAGCAGTACTTC. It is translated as CASSLINEQYF.

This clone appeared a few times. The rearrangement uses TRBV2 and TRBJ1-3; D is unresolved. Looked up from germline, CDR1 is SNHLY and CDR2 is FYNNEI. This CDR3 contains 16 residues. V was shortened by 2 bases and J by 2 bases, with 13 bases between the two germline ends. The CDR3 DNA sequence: TGTGCCAGCAGTGAAAGGTCGGCACAGACTGGAAACACCATATATTTT. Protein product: CASSERSAQTGNTIYF.

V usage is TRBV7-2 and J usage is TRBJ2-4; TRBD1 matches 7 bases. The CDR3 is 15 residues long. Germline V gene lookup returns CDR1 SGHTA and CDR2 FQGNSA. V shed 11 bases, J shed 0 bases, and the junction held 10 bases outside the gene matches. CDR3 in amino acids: CTDRAFHIAKNIQYF. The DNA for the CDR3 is TGTACCGACAGGGCATTTCACATAGCCAAAAACATTCAGTACTTC.

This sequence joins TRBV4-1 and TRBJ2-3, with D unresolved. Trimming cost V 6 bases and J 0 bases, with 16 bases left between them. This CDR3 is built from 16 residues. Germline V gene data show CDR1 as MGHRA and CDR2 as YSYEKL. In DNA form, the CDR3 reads TGCGCCAGCAGTCGCCACCCCTTCGGAAGCACAGATACGCAGTATTTT. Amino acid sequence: CASSRHPFGSTDTQYF.

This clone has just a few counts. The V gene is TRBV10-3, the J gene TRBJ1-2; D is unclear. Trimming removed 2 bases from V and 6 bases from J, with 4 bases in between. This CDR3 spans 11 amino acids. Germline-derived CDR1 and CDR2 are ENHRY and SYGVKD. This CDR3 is CAISEQDGYTF. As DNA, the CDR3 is TGTGCCATCAGTGAGCAAGATGGCTACACCTTC.

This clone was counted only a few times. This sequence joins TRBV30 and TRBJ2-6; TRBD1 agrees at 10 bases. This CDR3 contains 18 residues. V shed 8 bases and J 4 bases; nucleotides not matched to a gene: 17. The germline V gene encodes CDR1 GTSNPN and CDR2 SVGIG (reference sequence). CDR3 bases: TGTGCCCCGGACCCCGACAGGGGGCGATTTTCCGGGGCCAACGTCCTGACTTTC. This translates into CAPDPDRGRFSGANVLTF.

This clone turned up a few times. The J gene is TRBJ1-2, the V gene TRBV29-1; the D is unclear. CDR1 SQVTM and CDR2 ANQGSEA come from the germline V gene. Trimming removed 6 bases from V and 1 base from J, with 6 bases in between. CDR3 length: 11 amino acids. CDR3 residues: CSVLFNYGYTF. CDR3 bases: TGCAGCGTCCTTTTTAACTATGGCTACACCTTC.

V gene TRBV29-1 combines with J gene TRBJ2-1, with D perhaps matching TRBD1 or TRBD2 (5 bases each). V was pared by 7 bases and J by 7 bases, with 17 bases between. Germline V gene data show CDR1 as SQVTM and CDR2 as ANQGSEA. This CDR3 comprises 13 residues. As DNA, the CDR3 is TGCAGCGCTAAAGCCGGGACCCAGAATGAGCAGTTCTTC. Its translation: CSAKAGTQNEQFF.

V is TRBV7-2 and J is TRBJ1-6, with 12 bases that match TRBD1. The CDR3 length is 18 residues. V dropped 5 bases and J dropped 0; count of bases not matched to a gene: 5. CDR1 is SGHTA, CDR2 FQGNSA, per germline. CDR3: CASSPRDRGRSYNSPLHF. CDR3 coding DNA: TGTGCCAGCAGCCCCAGGGACAGGGGGCGCTCCTATAATTCACCCCTCCACTTT.

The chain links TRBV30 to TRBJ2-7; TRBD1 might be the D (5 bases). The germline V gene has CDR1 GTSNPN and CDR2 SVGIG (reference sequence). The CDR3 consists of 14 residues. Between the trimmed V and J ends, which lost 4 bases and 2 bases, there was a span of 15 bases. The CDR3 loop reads CAWKIQGITYEQYF. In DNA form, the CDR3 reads TGTGCCTGGAAGATTCAGGGAATTACCTACGAGCAGTACTTC.

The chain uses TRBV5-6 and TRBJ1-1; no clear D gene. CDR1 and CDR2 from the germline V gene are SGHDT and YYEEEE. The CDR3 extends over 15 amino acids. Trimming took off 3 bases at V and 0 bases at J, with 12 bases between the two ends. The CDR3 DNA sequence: TGTGCCAGCAGCTGGTGGAGGTGGTTGAACACTGAAGCTTTCTTT. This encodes CASSWWRWLNTEAFF.

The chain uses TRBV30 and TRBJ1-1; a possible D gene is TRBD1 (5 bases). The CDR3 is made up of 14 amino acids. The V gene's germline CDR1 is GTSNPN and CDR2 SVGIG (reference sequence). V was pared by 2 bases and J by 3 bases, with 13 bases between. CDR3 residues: CAWSPIVRDTEAFF. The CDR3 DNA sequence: TGTGCCTGGAGTCCTATCGTCAGGGACACTGAAGCTTTCTTT.

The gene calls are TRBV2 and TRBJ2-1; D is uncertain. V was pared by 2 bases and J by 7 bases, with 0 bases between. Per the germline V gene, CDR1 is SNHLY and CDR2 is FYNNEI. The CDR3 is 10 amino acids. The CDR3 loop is CASSENEQFF. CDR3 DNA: TGTGCCAGCAGTGAAAATGAGCAGTTCTTC.

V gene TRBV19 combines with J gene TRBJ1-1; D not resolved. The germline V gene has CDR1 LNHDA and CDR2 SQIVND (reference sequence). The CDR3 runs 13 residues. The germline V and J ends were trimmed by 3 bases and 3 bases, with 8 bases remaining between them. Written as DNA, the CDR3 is TGTGCCAGTAGTATGGCAGTGGACACTGAAGCTTTCTTT. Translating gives CASSMAVDTEAFF.

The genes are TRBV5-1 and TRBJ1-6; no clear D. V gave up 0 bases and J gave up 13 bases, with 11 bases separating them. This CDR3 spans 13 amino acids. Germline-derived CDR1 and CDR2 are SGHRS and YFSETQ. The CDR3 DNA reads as TGCGCCAGCAGCTTGGTGGGTCTTTCGCCCCTCCACTTT. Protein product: CASSLVGLSPLHF.

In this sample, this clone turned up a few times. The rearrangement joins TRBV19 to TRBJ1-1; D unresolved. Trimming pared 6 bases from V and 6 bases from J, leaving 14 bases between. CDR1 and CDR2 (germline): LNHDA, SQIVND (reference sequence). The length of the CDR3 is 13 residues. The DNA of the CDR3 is TGTGCCAGTAGGGCGACCGGTGGCGCTGAAGCTTTCTTT. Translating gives CASRATGGAEAFF.

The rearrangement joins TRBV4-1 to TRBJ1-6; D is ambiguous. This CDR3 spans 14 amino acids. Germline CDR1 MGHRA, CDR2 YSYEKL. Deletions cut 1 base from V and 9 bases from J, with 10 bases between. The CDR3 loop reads CASSQGDLPSPLHF. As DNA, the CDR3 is TGCGCCAGCAGCCAAGGGGATTTACCTTCACCCCTCCACTTT.

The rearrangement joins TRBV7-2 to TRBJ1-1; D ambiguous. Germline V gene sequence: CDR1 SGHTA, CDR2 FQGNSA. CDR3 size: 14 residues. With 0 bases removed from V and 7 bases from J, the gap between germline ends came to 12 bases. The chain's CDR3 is CASSLARKRLEAFF. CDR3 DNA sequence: TGTGCCAGCAGCTTAGCGCGGAAGCGCCTTGAAGCTTTCTTT.

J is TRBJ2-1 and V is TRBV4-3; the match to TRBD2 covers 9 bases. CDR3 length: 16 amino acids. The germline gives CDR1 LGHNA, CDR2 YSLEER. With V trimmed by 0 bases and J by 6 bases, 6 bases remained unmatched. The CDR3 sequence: CASSQDVGGGANEQFF. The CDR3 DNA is TGCGCCAGCAGCCAAGATGTCGGCGGGGGGGCCAATGAGCAGTTCTTC.

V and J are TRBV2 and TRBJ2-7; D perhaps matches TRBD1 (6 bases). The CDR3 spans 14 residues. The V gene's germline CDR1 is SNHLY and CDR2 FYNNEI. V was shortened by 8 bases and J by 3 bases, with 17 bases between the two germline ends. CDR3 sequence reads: CASRSGASGYEQYF. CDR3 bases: TGTGCCAGCCGGTCAGGGGCTTCAGGCTACGAGCAGTACTTC.

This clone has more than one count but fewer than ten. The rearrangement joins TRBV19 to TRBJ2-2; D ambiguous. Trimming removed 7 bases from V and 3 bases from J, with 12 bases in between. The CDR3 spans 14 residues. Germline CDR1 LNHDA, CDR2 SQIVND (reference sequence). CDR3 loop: CASKDGQDTGELFF. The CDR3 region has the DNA TGTGCCAGTAAGGATGGGCAAGACACCGGGGAGCTGTTTTTT.